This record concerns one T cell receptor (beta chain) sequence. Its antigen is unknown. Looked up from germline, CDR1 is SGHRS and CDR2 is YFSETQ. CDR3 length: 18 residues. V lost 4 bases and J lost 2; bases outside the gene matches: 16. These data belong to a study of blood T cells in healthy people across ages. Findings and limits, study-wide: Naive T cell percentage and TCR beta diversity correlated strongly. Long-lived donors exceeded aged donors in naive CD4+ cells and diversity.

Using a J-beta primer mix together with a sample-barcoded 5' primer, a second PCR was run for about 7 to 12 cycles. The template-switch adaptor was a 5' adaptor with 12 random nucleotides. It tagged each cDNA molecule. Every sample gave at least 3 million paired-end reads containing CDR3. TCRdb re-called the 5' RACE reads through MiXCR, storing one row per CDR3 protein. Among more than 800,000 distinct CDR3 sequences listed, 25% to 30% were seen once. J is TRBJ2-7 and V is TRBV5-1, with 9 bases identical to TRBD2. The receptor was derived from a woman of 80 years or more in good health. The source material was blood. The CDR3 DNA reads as TGCGCCAGCAGCCTTGGAGGGCGCGGGAGGGTTCTTACCTACGAGCAGTACTTC. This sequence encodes CASSLGGRGRVLTYEQYF.